This T cell receptor (beta chain) appears in the sequencing data of a study of blood T cell repertoires in COVID-19. The method was immunoSEQ multiplex PCR; TCRdb's version includes in-frame clones alone and lacks a portion of them. The top ten clones hold less than 25% of a sample with under 75,000 clones, around four fifths of them seen once. V was pared by 6 bases and J by 7 bases, with 13 bases between. This CDR3 comprises 13 residues. This clone has a handful of counts. Sequencing input: peripheral blood. V gene TRBV12-3 or TRBV12-4 combines with J gene TRBJ1-5; D gene unclear. The clonotype comes from a man in his sixties with acute or convalescent COVID-19. CDR3 DNA: TGTGCCAGCAGCTTCGGACGGGAACAGCCCCAGCATTTT. Protein sequence: CASSFGREQPQHF.